The present TCR beta chain was sequenced within a study of metastatic and nonmetastatic thyroid tumors (dated by TCRdb to 2019 to 2021). Background for the entire study: Repertoires were compared across peripheral blood and tumor or nodule tissue samples from malignant and benign thyroid patients. Points the paper makes about the study in general: TCR beta diversity was reported as significantly higher in malignant tumors than in benign nodules, in both blood and tumor samples.

Only one count was recorded for this clone. Its antigen target is currently unknown. Qualities for individual bases were not recorded, and no much larger clone is one base off. A lone read is weak support. Receptors were amplified or captured by PCR. TCRdb shows the sequencer as Illumina HiSeq 4000. High-throughput sequencing was used to profile the TCR beta-chain CDR3 region of each patient. Regarding the original processing steps: A classifier to discriminate distant-metastatic papillary thyroid cancer patients was built from CDR3 differences across clinicopathological groups. To measure repertoire diversity the researchers used the Shannon index, while the Morisita-Horn index served to gauge how similar the tumor and blood repertoires were. TCRdb handled the public reads itself, with Q25 trimming in fastp and clone calling in MiXCR, and kept productive beta chains. TCRdb assigned the V and J calls; the authors' analysis was not used. The sample has 15,000 to 20,000 clones on record, around 16% of them singletons. Together, the top ten hold around 16% of the sample.

Including cysteine and phenylalanine, the CDR3 has 12 amino acids. Solely the CDR3 DNA is kept, with 36 bases framed from the first base. V is cut back by 6 bases and J by 3 bases, with 0 bases in the junction unmatched. CDR1 and CDR2 were assigned from the germline V gene (reference sequence) as MNHEY and SMNVEV. None of the patients had been given any treatment before thyroid surgery. Patient clinical samples collected from the early 2010s to the late 2010s were retrospectively analysed using T-cell receptor beta sequencing. The clonotype was recovered from a female donor with papillary thyroid cancer or a benign thyroid nodule (not recorded which). Some clones in this sample may be carry-over from other donors' samples. The rearranged segments are TRBV27 and TRBJ1-2; TRBD1 lines up with 8 middle nucleotides. The sample comprised blood. For the CDR3, the sequence is CASRQGDYGYTF. Read as DNA, the sequence is TGTGCCAGCAGACAGGGGGACTATGGCTACACCTTC.